The present T cell receptor (beta chain) was sequenced within a study of control samples from healthy donors and cancer patients. This table comes from immunoSEQ multiplex PCR, and its TCRdb copy is limited to in-frame clones, with some not included. The sample shows around 170,000 clones, around 90% of them seen only once. The CDR3 covers 15 residues. V dropped 4 bases and J dropped 6; count of bases not matched to a gene: 9. From germline, CDR1 is SGHRS and CDR2 YFSETQ. The sample consisted of blood. The chain is built from TRBV5-1 and TRBJ1-4; 7 bases map to TRBD1. This sequence originates from a young man in good health. CDR3 nucleotide sequence: TGCGCCAGCAGCACCCAGGGGGAAAGGTATGAAAAACTGTTTTTT. Its protein is CASSTQGERYEKLFF.